This T cell receptor beta chain was recovered during a study of T-cell reconstitution after alpha-beta-depleted transplantation in children. The CDR3 loop spans 18 amino acids. Between the trimmed V and J ends, which lost 2 bases and 0 bases, there was a span of 14 bases. Unique molecular identifiers were incorporated during preparation of the TCRbeta library. In TCRdb, the PCR reads were re-called with MiXCR into one record per CDR3 protein. This repertoire shows approximately 980,000 distinct CDR3 sequences, about 30% found once; its top ten account for about 28%. This receptor was identified in a boy younger than two who had a stem cell transplant for SCID, so the T cells may come from the graft donor. V gene TRBV12-3 or TRBV12-4 combines with J gene TRBJ2-6, with D possibly matching TRBD1 (5 bases). Specimen: PBMCs, mostly from graft donor cells, collected 360 days after TCRalphabeta/CD19-depleted stem cell transplant. As DNA, the CDR3 is TGTGCCAGCAGTTTACAGGGCCAAATGGGCTCTGGGGCCAACGTCCTGACTTTC. It translates to CASSLQGQMGSGANVLTF.